This TCR beta chain was sequenced during a study of CD8+ T cells in alopecia areata. Notes on the study in general: It was less clear whether patients shared TCRs than it was in mice, possibly because of HLA. There were many expanded lesional clones persisting in scalp and blood during tofacitinib.

Investigators isolated RNA and reverse transcribed it into cDNA to act as the sequencing template. Assay used: immunoSEQ multiplex PCR; TCRdb lists only in-frame clones, some missing. The sample shows about 210,000 clones, more than 45% of them seen only once. Germline values: CDR1 SQVTM, CDR2 ANQGSEA. V lost 6 bases, J lost 8 bases, and 13 bases lay in between. This CDR3 has 11 residues. With regard to this clone: The antigen remains undetermined.

Treatment here: oral pan-JAK inhibitor, 5-10 mg twice daily. Collected material from alopecia areata patients comprised lesional scalp punch biopsies and peripheral blood. The starting material was CD4+ T cells sorted from blood, obtained at week 4, from a patient treated with tofacitinib. This chain links TRBV29-1 with TRBJ1-2; D is ambiguous. The origin of this receptor is a human donor with alopecia areata. CDR3 region: CSVRGSLGYTF. The CDR3 coding sequence is TGCAGCGTCCGGGGATCCTTAGGCTACACCTTC.